The T cell receptor beta chain described here comes from a study of T-cell memory formation after mild COVID-19 (dated by TCRdb to the early 2020s). A note on the overall study: Most TCR sequence clusters were specific to one of the two donors. The cohort was made up of two young adult volunteers, one female and one male, who were previously healthy. In a couple of donors, T-cell clones that expanded and contracted after mild COVID-19 were tracked by sequencing TCRalpha and TCRbeta repertoires over time.

A remark on this clonotype: Its antigen target is currently unknown. The sample holds no much larger clone one base away, and base qualities are not on file.

PBMCs were isolated by Ficoll-Paque density gradient centrifugation. Sequencing was performed on an Illumina NovaSeq 6000. TCRalpha and TCRbeta cDNA libraries were constructed by 5'RACE with constant-segment primers, with sample barcodes and unique molecular identifiers being introduced. RNA was extracted from every sample with Trizol reagent. Library amplification was performed in two PCR steps, and a second sample barcode and Illumina TruSeq adapters were introduced in the second step. Sequencing of libraries was performed on an Illumina NovaSeq with 2 x 150 bp paired-end reads. As for the original processing: With migec v1.2.7, reads were demultiplexed and then collapsed into UMI-guided consensus sequences. Using mixcr v2.1.11, the UMI consensuses were aligned to TRA and TRB V and J templates and assembled into clonotypes. A clonotype was counted as expanded or contracted only when both edgeR and NoisET called the clonotype significant, with the noise models trained on biological replicates. For edgeR calls, the thresholds were a false discovery rate-adjusted p below 0.01 and a log2 fold-change of 1. As an exploratory analysis of dynamics, max-normalized trajectories of the 1000 most abundant clonotypes were examined with PCA combined with hierarchical clustering. The CD4 or CD8 phenotype of responding clones was assigned using the separately sequenced CD4+ and CD8+ repertoires. Starting from the raw public reads, TCRdb applied fastp trimming at Q25, assembled clones with MiXCR and retained in-frame beta chains. For every CDR3 protein sequence, its rows merge into one entry that carries the most common genes and DNA. The V and J calls reflect TCRdb's pipeline rather than the authors' work. The table for this sample lists about 350,000 distinct CDR3 sequences; approximately 15% of them were counted only once. The ten top clones hold about 24% of the sample.

What the work shows at the level of the full study, not this receptor alone: Contracting CD4+ clones appeared mostly in the CM and EM memory subsets, whereas CD8+ clones were enriched in EMRA. The study included only a couple of mild cases, and larger cohorts that include severe cases with pre-infection samples were judged to be necessary. SARS-CoV-2 specificity of the second-wave clones peaking on day 37 was not confirmed. Some responding clones were detected in pre-infection memory, suggesting pre-existing cross-reactive memory T cells joined the SARS-CoV-2 response. From day 15 to 85, contracting clones showed balanced CD4/CD8 phenotypes, whereas a second wave of clones that expanded from day 15 to 37 leaned towards CD4+.

The V and J ends are trimmed by 1 base and 1 base, leaving 11 bases between them. Taken from the germline V gene, the CDR1 and CDR2 loops are SGHTA and FQGNSA. From the cysteine through the phenylalanine, the CDR3 covers 16 amino acids. The only DNA kept is the CDR3, 48 bases in frame from the first base. Sequenced material: PBMCs or a T cell subset sorted from them (not recorded which). The chain was built from TRBV7-2 and TRBJ2-4; perhaps TRBD2 is the D gene, with 7 bases matching. The sequence came from a man aged 18 to 30 who had mild COVID-19 (a few samples of this study predate the infection). The sample titles of this study are shuffled in the database, so cell type and time point are left out; the donor was told from shared clones. The DNA sequence is as follows: TGTGCCAGCAGCTTAGTGGCGGGGGCGGCCAAAAACATTCAGTACTTC. The encoded protein is CASSLVAGAAKNIQYF.